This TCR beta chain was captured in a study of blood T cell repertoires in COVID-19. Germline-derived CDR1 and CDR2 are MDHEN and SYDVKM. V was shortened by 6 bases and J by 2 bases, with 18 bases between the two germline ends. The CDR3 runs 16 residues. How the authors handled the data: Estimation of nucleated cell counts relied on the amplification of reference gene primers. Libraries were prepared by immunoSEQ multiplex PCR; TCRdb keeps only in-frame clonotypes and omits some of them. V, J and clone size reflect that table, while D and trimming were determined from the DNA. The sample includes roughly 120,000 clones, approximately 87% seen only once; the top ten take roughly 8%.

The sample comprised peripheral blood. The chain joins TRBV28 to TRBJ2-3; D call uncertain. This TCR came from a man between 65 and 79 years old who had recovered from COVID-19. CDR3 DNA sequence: TGTGCCAGCAGACCTATCCCTAGATTGTTCACAGATACGCAGTATTTT. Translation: CASRPIPRLFTDTQYF.